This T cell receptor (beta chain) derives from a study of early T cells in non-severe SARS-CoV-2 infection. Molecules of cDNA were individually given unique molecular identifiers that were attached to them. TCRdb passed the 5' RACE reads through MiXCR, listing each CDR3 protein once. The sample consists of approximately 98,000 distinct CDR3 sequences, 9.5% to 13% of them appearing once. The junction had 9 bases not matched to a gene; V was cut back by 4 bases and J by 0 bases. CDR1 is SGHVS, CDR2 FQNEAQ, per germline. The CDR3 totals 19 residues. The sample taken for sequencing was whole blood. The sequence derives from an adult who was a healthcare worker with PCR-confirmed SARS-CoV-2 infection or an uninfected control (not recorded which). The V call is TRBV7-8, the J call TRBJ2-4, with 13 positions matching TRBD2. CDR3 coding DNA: TGTGCCAGCAGCTCATCGGGACTAGCGGGGCTTCTAGCCAAAAACATTCAGTACTTC. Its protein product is CASSSSGLAGLLAKNIQYF.